These 30 T cell receptor beta chains share one sample of origin, sequenced in a study of blood T cell repertoires in COVID-19. Repertoires were generated with immunoSEQ multiplex PCR, while TCRdb's copy carries only in-frame clones and drops some. Among 300,000 to 500,000 clones listed, approximately 87% were seen once. Material for sequencing was PBMCs or T cells enriched from blood (not recorded which). The receptor source for this set is a woman between 25 and 40 years old with acute COVID-19.

V usage is TRBV5-1 and J usage is TRBJ2-5, with a tentative D call TRBD1 (6 bases). V lost 1 base, J lost 4 bases, and 14 bases lay in between. The V gene's germline CDR1 is SGHRS and CDR2 YFSETQ. The CDR3 is 15 residues long. CDR3 nucleotides: TGCGCCAGCAGCTTGACAATTCCCAGGGGAGAGACCCAGTACTTC. This encodes CASSLTIPRGETQYF.

The chain uses TRBV18 and TRBJ1-4, with a tentative D call TRBD1 (5 bases). The ends were cut back, 6 bases at V and 0 bases at J, with 11 bases in the middle. Germline assignment: CDR1 KGHSH and CDR2 LQKENI. The CDR3 loop spans 15 amino acids. The CDR3 is CASSPRGATNEKLFF. CDR3 nucleotide sequence: TGTGCCAGCTCCCCCCGGGGGGCAACTAATGAAAAACTGTTTTTT.

This chain connects TRBV19 to TRBJ1-5; no clear D. CDR3 size: 17 residues. CDR1 and CDR2 (germline): LNHDA, SQIVND (reference sequence). V lost 3 bases and J 0 bases, leaving 15 bases between the germline ends. In DNA form, the CDR3 reads TGTGCCAGTAGTATTAACGCGGCAGTGAATAGCAATCAGCCCCAGCATTTT. It encodes CASSINAAVNSNQPQHF.

The genes are TRBV7-7 and TRBJ2-7; 11 bases fit TRBD1. This CDR3 spans 14 amino acids. V gave up 5 bases and J gave up 3 bases; unmatched junction bases: 3. Germline-derived CDR1 and CDR2 are SSHAT and FNYEAQ (reference sequence). This CDR3 is CASSPGTGGYEQYF. Written as DNA, the CDR3 is TGTGCCAGCAGCCCTGGGACAGGGGGCTACGAGCAGTACTTC.

This clone occurred once. The V gene is TRBV18, the J gene TRBJ2-5; 9 bases line up with TRBD1. The germline gives CDR1 KGHSH, CDR2 LQKENI. The CDR3 length is 15 residues. V dropped 3 bases and J dropped 3; count of bases not matched to a gene: 5. The CDR3 nucleotides read TGTGCCAGCTCACCCGGGGACAGGGATGAAGAGACCCAGTACTTC. Protein sequence: CASSPGDRDEETQYF.

The chain combines TRBV5-1 with TRBJ2-7, with D perhaps matching TRBD1 (6 bases). Germline CDR1 reads SGHRS; CDR2 reads YFSETQ. Trimming took off 0 bases at V and 1 base at J, with 14 bases between the two ends. This CDR3 has 16 amino acids. This chain's CDR3 is CASSLGSGALSYEQYF. As DNA, the CDR3 is TGCGCCAGCAGCTTGGGGTCAGGGGCTCTGTCCTACGAGCAGTACTTC.

The table lists this clone with a count of one. The genes are TRBV19 and TRBJ1-1; unclear D gene. The CDR3 contains 16 residues. Trimming stripped 1 base from V and 3 bases from J, with 15 bases between. Germline CDR1 reads LNHDA; CDR2 reads SQIVND (reference sequence). In DNA form, the CDR3 reads TGTGCCAGTAGTATAGTCCCTACAGTAGTGTACACTGAAGCTTTCTTT. Protein sequence: CASSIVPTVVYTEAFF.

This clone was observed once. The rearrangement joins TRBV20-1 to TRBJ2-3; D remains unclear. Germline CDR1 reads DFQATT; CDR2 reads SNEGSKA (reference sequence). This CDR3 has 10 amino acids. V lost 3 bases to trimming and J lost 6 bases, with 4 bases between them. The CDR3 DNA reads as TGCAGTGCTAGCCTGGATACGCAGTATTTT. It codes for CSASLDTQYF.

J is TRBJ2-5 and V is TRBV18; 8 nucleotides line up with TRBD1. This CDR3 is 15 amino acids long. The trim removed 3 bases at V and 5 bases at J, leaving 8 bases unmatched. The germline CDR1 and CDR2 sequences are KGHSH and LQKENI. Here the CDR3 DNA reads TGTGCCAGCTCACCTAAGCGGACAGGGCGCGAGACCCAGTACTTC. Its protein product is CASSPKRTGRETQYF. The whole variable domain, remainder taken from reference TRBV18 and TRBJ2-5, is NAGVMQNPRHLVRRRGQEARLRCSPMKGHSHVYWYRQLPEEGLKFMVYLQKENIIDESGMPKERFSAEFPKEGPSILRIQQVVRGDSAAYFCASSPKRTGRETQYFGPGTRLLVL.

The V call is TRBV29-1, the J call TRBJ1-2; D possibly corresponds to TRBD1 (6 bases). The germline CDR1 and CDR2 sequences are SQVTM and ANQGSEA. The CDR3 runs to 13 residues. V was trimmed by 7 bases and J by 5 bases, leaving 17 bases between them. The CDR3 is CSARPGQDYGYTF. CDR3 coding DNA: TGCAGCGCACGACCGGGACAAGATTATGGCTACACCTTC.

The chain is built from TRBV19 and TRBJ1-6; TRBD1 matches at 10 bases. CDR1 LNHDA and CDR2 SQIVND come from the germline V gene (reference sequence). The junction had 6 bases not matched to a gene; V was cut back by 7 bases and J by 3 bases. The CDR3 contains 16 residues. The CDR3 DNA is TGTGCCAGTACCTTGGGGACAGGGGTCTATAATTCACCCCTCCACTTT. It is translated as CASTLGTGVYNSPLHF.

With regard to this clone: In the same sample, other DNA sequences code for this CDR3. This chain uses TRBV12-3 or TRBV12-4 with TRBJ1-1; no clear D gene. Trimming stripped 5 bases from V and 1 base from J, with 8 bases between. The CDR3 consists of 13 residues. The CDR3 DNA is TGTGCCAGCAGTCTCGGAGGGAACACTGAAGCTTTCTTT. Translating gives CASSLGGNTEAFF.

V usage is TRBV7-3 and J usage is TRBJ1-2, with D uncertain. Trimming removed 2 bases from V and 4 bases from J, with 11 bases in between. The CDR3 length is 14 residues. CDR1 and CDR2 (germline): SGHTA, FQGTGA. As DNA, the CDR3 is TGTGCCAGCAGCTTAGAGTCGTCGGGCTATGGCTACACCTTC. Translation: CASSLESSGYGYTF.

The chain uses TRBV6-5 and TRBJ1-3, with D hard to call. V lost 5 bases and J lost 4, with 12 bases in between. The CDR3 extends over 14 amino acids. Germline CDR1 and CDR2: MNHEY and SVGAGI. The CDR3 protein is CASSPTVPGNTIYF. The CDR3 region has the DNA TGTGCCAGCAGTCCCACAGTGCCCGGAAACACCATATATTTT.

The chain is built from TRBV9 and TRBJ1-2, with 7 bases lining up with TRBD1. The CDR3 contains 11 residues. J was trimmed by 7 bases and V by 3 bases; bases with no gene match: 0. CDR1 is SGDLS and CDR2 is YYNGEE in the germline V gene. CDR3 coding DNA: TGTGCCAGCAGCGACAGGGGTGGCTACACCTTC. Encoded protein: CASSDRGGYTF.

The J gene is TRBJ1-1, the V gene TRBV5-1; 8 nucleotides align to TRBD1. Germline CDR1 SGHRS, CDR2 YFSETQ. The CDR3 loop spans 14 amino acids. V gave up 3 bases and J gave up 4 bases; unmatched junction bases: 5. In DNA, the CDR3 is TGCGCCAGCAGCTCCGGACAGGGCGTCACTGAAGCTTTCTTT. Its protein is CASSSGQGVTEAFF. The full variable domain, its missing parts supplied by reference TRBV5-1 and TRBJ1-1, is KAGVTQTPRYLIKTRGQQVTLSCSPISGHRSVSWYQQTPGQGLQFLFEYFSETQRNKGNFPGRFSGRQFSNSRSEMNVSTLELGDSALYLCASSSGQGVTEAFFGQGTRLTVV.

This sequence joins TRBV3-1 (or the pseudogene TRBV3-2) and TRBJ1-1; 8 bases map to TRBD1. CDR3 length: 18 amino acids. The germline V gene encodes CDR1 LGHDT and CDR2 YNNKEL (reference sequence). V lost 0 bases to trimming and J lost 0 bases; unmatched junction nucleotides: 9. The CDR3, as DNA: TGTGCCAGCAGCCAAGATAGCGGCAGGGGGCGGGTGAACACTGAAGCTTTCTTT. Translating gives CASSQDSGRGRVNTEAFF.

V usage is TRBV24-1 and J usage is TRBJ2-3; TRBD1 matches at 7 bases. The V gene's germline CDR1 is KGHDR and CDR2 SFDVKD. Unmatched junction bases numbered 8, after V lost 3 bases and J lost 0 bases. The CDR3 length is 17 residues. In nucleotides, the CDR3 is TGTGCCACCAGTGATATCTCACAGGGGCCTAGCACAGATACGCAGTATTTT. This encodes CATSDISQGPSTDTQYF.

The rearrangement joins TRBV5-1 to TRBJ1-5; D is unclear. Germline lookup yields CDR1 SGHRS and CDR2 YFSETQ. The CDR3 totals 15 residues. The ends were cut back, 0 bases at V and 0 bases at J, with 7 bases in the middle. The CDR3 region is CASSLEPNSNQPQHF. The DNA for the CDR3 is TGCGCCAGCAGCTTGGAGCCAAATAGCAATCAGCCCCAGCATTTT.

The genes are TRBV5-1 and TRBJ1-4; the D gene is possibly TRBD1 (5 bases). With 1 base removed from V and 0 bases from J, the gap between germline ends came to 7 bases. The CDR3 is 15 residues long. Germline values: CDR1 SGHRS, CDR2 YFSETQ. The DNA of the CDR3 is TGCGCCAGCAGCTTGTCGGGGGCAACTAATGAAAAACTGTTTTTT. As protein: CASSLSGATNEKLFF. The full variable domain, in which reference TRBV5-1 and TRBJ1-4 provide the parts outside the CDR3, is KAGVTQTPRYLIKTRGQQVTLSCSPISGHRSVSWYQQTPGQGLQFLFEYFSETQRNKGNFPGRFSGRQFSNSRSEMNVSTLELGDSALYLCASSLSGATNEKLFFGSGTQLSVL.

The chain links TRBV12-3 or TRBV12-4 to TRBJ1-2; 7 nucleotides match TRBD1. Trimming took 8 bases from V and 8 from J; bases not matched to a gene: 8. This CDR3 is 12 amino acids long. CDR3 nucleotides: TGTGCCAGCCAACAGGGGTGGGAAGGCTACACCTTC. Encoded protein: CASQQGWEGYTF.

The chain couples TRBV6-5 to TRBJ1-1, with D unresolved. The germline V gene has CDR1 MNHEY and CDR2 SVGAGI. The CDR3 totals 15 residues. V lost 0 bases, J lost 1 base, and 9 bases lay in between. CDR3 region: CASSYSRYGNTEAFF. CDR3 nucleotide sequence: TGTGCCAGCAGTTACTCTAGATACGGGAACACTGAAGCTTTCTTT.

This clone showed up just once. This chain links TRBV9 with TRBJ1-1; no definite D call. The CDR3 is 15 residues long. Germline V gene lookup returns CDR1 SGDLS and CDR2 YYNGEE. Trimming removed 4 bases from V and 0 bases from J, with 13 bases in between. The CDR3 sequence: CASSFLLHMNTEAFF. Written as DNA, the CDR3 is TGTGCCAGCAGCTTTTTGCTCCACATGAACACTGAAGCTTTCTTT. Filled out from reference TRBV9 and TRBJ1-1, the complete variable domain reads DSGVTQTPKHLITATGQRVTLRCSPRSGDLSVYWYQQSLDQGLQFLIQYYNGEERAKGNILERFSAQQFPDLHSELNLSSLELGDSALYFCASSFLLHMNTEAFFGQGTRLTVV.

The V and J genes are TRBV5-5 and TRBJ1-1, with 7 bases fitting TRBD1. Germline V gives CDR1 SGHKS, CDR2 YYEKEE (reference sequence). This CDR3 contains 14 residues. V dropped 3 bases and J dropped 1; count of bases not matched to a gene: 3. The CDR3: CASSSGQPNTEAFF. CDR3 nucleotides: TGTGCCAGCAGCTCGGGACAGCCGAACACTGAAGCTTTCTTT.

The table lists this clone with a count of one. J is TRBJ1-2 and V is TRBV6-4; 8 positions agree with TRBD1. Germline CDR1 and CDR2: MRHNA and SNTAGT. Trimming cost V 6 bases and J 6 bases; bases outside gene matches: 9. The CDR3 runs to 14 residues. CDR3 amino acids: CASSRDRGGDGYTF. The CDR3 region has the DNA TGTGCCAGCAGCCGAGACAGGGGCGGCGATGGCTACACCTTC.

V gene TRBV21-1 combines with J gene TRBJ2-3; the table's TRBD2 call for D was not verified on the DNA. TRBV21-1 is classified as a pseudogene. This CDR3 comprises 17 residues. CDR3 in DNA: TGTGCCAGCAGCAAACGCCGGGTAGCGGGGGGTCGGGATACGCAGTATTTT. Translating it yields CASSKRRVAGGRDTQYF.

This rearrangement joins TRBV5-5 to TRBJ1-2, with 7 positions matching TRBD1. The CDR3 loop spans 14 amino acids. V lost 4 bases and J lost 6; bases outside the gene matches: 9. From germline, CDR1 is SGHKS and CDR2 YYEKEE (reference sequence). The CDR3 DNA reads as TGTGCCAGCAGCCCGGACAGGCATTTCGATGGCTACACCTTC. This gives the protein CASSPDRHFDGYTF.

This clone was detected a few times. This chain connects TRBV19 to TRBJ1-2, with 8 bases identical to TRBD1. This CDR3 region has 15 residues. The junction had 12 bases not matched to a gene; V was cut back by 5 bases and J by 7 bases. The germline V gene encodes CDR1 LNHDA and CDR2 SQIVND (reference sequence). The CDR3, as DNA: TGTGCCAGTAGTCAGCGCTTGGACAGGGAGGTTGGCTACACCTTC. Its protein product is CASSQRLDREVGYTF.

The chain is built from TRBV2 and TRBJ1-1; D not certain. The length of the CDR3 is 13 residues. CDR1 is SNHLY, CDR2 FYNNEI, per germline. The V end was cut by 7 bases, the J end by 4 bases, with 13 bases between. CDR3 coding DNA: TGTGCCAGCATCTTCTCCGGGAGCACTGAAGCTTTCTTT. Protein sequence: CASIFSGSTEAFF.

The gene calls are TRBV2 and TRBJ1-1, with D maybe TRBD1 (5 bases). The CDR3 spans 13 residues. V lost 6 bases, J lost 4 bases, and 12 bases lay in between. Germline-derived CDR1 and CDR2 are SNHLY and FYNNEI. The CDR3 loop reads CASRAQGSTEAFF. The CDR3 nucleotides read TGTGCCAGCAGGGCGCAGGGAAGCACTGAAGCTTTCTTT.